The entry below gives a single T cell receptor (beta chain) sequence along with its context. Antigen unknown. These data are taken from a study of long-term antiretroviral therapy in people with HIV. Overall study results and limits: Clonotypes expanded prior to ART showed repertoire dominance at all sampled time points. Narrower CDR3 length ranges marked HIV repertoires relative to controls.

Researchers report immunoSEQ v3.0 was run at survey level. Per sample, sequencing targeted roughly 40,000-55,000 T-cell genomes. Repertoires were generated with immunoSEQ multiplex PCR, while TCRdb's copy carries only in-frame clones and drops some. Here the sample spans around 37,000 clones, 75% to 85% being singletons. The germline gives CDR1 SGHRS, CDR2 YFSETQ. V lost 0 bases and J lost 2, with 5 bases in between. CDR3 length equals 13 residues. This receptor was obtained from a man between 18 and 35 years old with HIV. The specimen comprised unsorted PBMCs, sampled roughly 3.3 years after starting antiretroviral therapy. The rearrangement links TRBV5-1 to TRBJ1-2; D call uncertain. The CDR3 DNA is TGCGCCAGCAGCTTGGAACCGAACTATGGCTACACCTTC. This translates into CASSLEPNYGYTF.